Below, 5 T cell receptor beta chains from the same sample are listed, as sequenced in a study of shared clonotypes between healthy human individuals. Terminally differentiated effector memory CD45RA+ cells were excluded from the naive CD8 cells, which were CD45RO-negative and positively selected for CCR7. Method: immunoSEQ multiplex PCR; TCRdb's copy keeps in-frame clones and lacks some. This repertoire shows hundreds of thousands of clones, just under 97% found once; its top ten account for 0.085% to 0.11%. Sequencing was carried out using naive CD8+ T cells sorted from blood. The receptor source for this set is a woman in her thirties in good health.

This chain links TRBV2 with TRBJ1-5, with D possibly being TRBD1 (5 bases). The CDR3 is 14 residues long. Trimming took off 1 base at V and 6 bases at J, with 10 bases between the two ends. Germline V lookup: CDR1 SNHLY, CDR2 FYNNEI. The CDR3 bases are TGTGCCAGCAGTGAAGGGGGCGCGGGTCAGCCCCAGCATTTT. Amino acid sequence: CASSEGGAGQPQHF.

The table lists this clone with a count of one. Within the sample, other DNA sequences also encode this same CDR3. The chain is built from TRBV20-1 and TRBJ1-2; D unclear. Trimming cost V 3 bases and J 1 base, with 3 bases left between them. The germline CDR1 and CDR2 sequences are DFQATT and SNEGSKA (reference sequence). This CDR3 is 11 amino acids long. This CDR3 is CSARDNYGYTF. The CDR3 DNA follows: TGCAGTGCTAGGGATAACTATGGCTACACCTTC.

This chain uses TRBV28 with TRBJ2-1; D is perhaps TRBD2 (6 bases). V lost 0 bases to trimming and J lost 4 bases, with 16 bases between them. The CDR3 covers 17 residues. CDR1 and CDR2 (germline): MDHEN, SYDVKM. CDR3 region: CASSLWIAEKPYNEQFF. CDR3 bases: TGTGCCAGCAGTTTATGGATAGCGGAAAAACCTTACAATGAGCAGTTCTTC.

The chain couples TRBV10-1 to TRBJ1-1, with D possibly matching TRBD1 (6 bases). This CDR3 is built from 14 residues. Germline V lookup: CDR1 WNHNN, CDR2 SYGVQD (reference sequence). V lost 4 bases to trimming and J lost 4 bases, with 13 bases between them. In nucleotides, the CDR3 is TGCGCCAGCAGTGCTGCAGGGGCGACCACTGAAGCTTTCTTT. It is translated as CASSAAGATTEAFF.

This chain connects TRBV7-8 to TRBJ2-5; D uncertain. The J call may be incorrect, as the DNA end agrees better with TRBJ2-7. The CDR3 totals 13 residues. From germline, CDR1 is SGHVS and CDR2 FQNEAQ. The CDR3 DNA reads as TGTGCCACTCAACGGGTGGTATCCTACGAGCAGTACTTC. It translates to CATQRVVSYEQYF.